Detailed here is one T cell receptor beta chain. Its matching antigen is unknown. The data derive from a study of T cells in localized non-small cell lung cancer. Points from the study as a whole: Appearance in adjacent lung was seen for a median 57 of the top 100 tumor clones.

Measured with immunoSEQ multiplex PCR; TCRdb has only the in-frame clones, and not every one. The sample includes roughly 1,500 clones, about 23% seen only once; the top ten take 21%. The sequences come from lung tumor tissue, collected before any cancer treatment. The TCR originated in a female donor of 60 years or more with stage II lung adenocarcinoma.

Here the CDR3 reads CASSPPRGRTGELFF. The DNA for the CDR3 is TGTGCCAGCTCACCACCGCGGGGGCGGACCGGGGAGCTGTTTTTT. The V call is TRBV18, the J call TRBJ2-2; possibly TRBD2 for D (7 bases). CDR1 and CDR2 from the germline V gene are KGHSH and LQKENI. CDR3 length: 15 residues. Between the trimmed V and J ends, which lost 0 bases and 5 bases, there was a span of 10 bases. The full variable domain, with the rest looked up from reference TRBV18 and TRBJ2-2, is NAGVMQNPRHLVRRRGQEARLRCSPMKGHSHVYWYRQLPEEGLKFMVYLQKENIIDESGMPKERFSAEFPKEGPSILRIQQVVRGDSAAYFCASSPPRGRTGELFFGEGSRLTVL.